This entry features one TCR beta chain sequence. Its matching antigen is unknown. TCRbeta libraries averaged about 44,000 productive templates per sample. The protocol was immunoSEQ multiplex PCR, while the TCRdb copy is restricted to in-frame clones and leaves out a portion. The sample has about 1,800 clones; roughly 62% are singletons. These data belong to a study of STAT3 mutations in large granular lymphocyte leukemia. Findings and caveats of the study: Suggested: STAT3 mutation was not the ancestral event for these clonal expansions. In T-cell large granular lymphocyte leukemia, about half of patients showed multiple immunodominant subclonotypes. Clonal expansion was inferred from samples taken at other timepoints.

The CDR3 extends over 16 amino acids. V shed 5 bases, J shed 5 bases, and the junction held 13 bases outside the gene matches. Germline CDR1 reads SGHTA; CDR2 reads FQGTGA. This receptor was taken from a man aged 45-65 years with T-cell large granular lymphocyte leukemia. Some clones in this sample may be carry-over from other donors' samples. Sequences were obtained from peripheral blood mononuclear cells. The chain joins TRBV7-3 to TRBJ2-7; 9 bases are shared with TRBD2. CDR3 residues: CASSPHPSGRYDEQYF. The CDR3, as DNA: TGTGCCAGCAGCCCCCATCCAAGCGGGAGGTATGACGAGCAGTACTTC. The complete variable domain, with remaining parts taken from reference TRBV7-3 and TRBJ2-7, reads GAGVSQTPSNKVTEKGKYVELRCDPISGHTALYWYRQSLGQGPEFLIYFQGTGAADDSGLPNDRFFAVRPEGSVSTLKIQRTERGDSAVYLCASSPHPSGRYDEQYFGPGTRLTVT.